This T cell receptor beta chain derives from a study of technical replicates of blood from a few donors. CDR1 is LGHNA, CDR2 YSLEER, per germline. The CDR3 has 16 residues. V shed 1 base and J 5 bases; nucleotides not matched to a gene: 8. Profiled with immunoSEQ multiplex PCR; TCRdb holds only in-frame clones, not every one. The data contain roughly 52,000 clones, more than 90% of them singletons. This clonotype was obtained from a human donor in good health. Some clones in this sample may be carry-over from other donors' samples. The J gene is TRBJ2-5, the V gene TRBV4-3; the match to TRBD2 covers 9 bases. Sequences were obtained from PBMCs. DNA for the CDR3: TGCGCCAGCAGCCAAGCAGCGCGGGGGGGCGAGGAGACCCAGTACTTC. Translating it yields CASSQAARGGEETQYF.